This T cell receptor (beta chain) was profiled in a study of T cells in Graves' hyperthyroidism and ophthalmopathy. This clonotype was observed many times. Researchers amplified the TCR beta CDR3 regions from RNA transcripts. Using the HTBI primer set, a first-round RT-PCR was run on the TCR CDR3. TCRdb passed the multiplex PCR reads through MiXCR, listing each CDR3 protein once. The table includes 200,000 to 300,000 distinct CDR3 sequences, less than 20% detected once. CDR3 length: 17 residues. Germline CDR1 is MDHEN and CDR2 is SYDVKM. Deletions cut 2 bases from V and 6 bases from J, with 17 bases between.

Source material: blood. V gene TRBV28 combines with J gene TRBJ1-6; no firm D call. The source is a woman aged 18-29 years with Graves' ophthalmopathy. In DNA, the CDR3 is TGTGCCAGCAGTTTAAGGGTGTGGTCAGATCCTAATTCACCCCTCCACTTT. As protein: CASSLRVWSDPNSPLHF. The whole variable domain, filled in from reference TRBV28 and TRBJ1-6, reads DVKVTQSSRYLVKRTGEKVFLECVQDMDHENMFWYRQDPGLGLRLIYFSYDVKMKEKGDIPEGYSVSREKKERFSLILESASTNQTSMYLCASSLRVWSDPNSPLHFGNGTRLTVT.